Detailed here is one T cell receptor (beta chain). Its antigen remains unidentified. The table came from immunoSEQ multiplex PCR; TCRdb's copy has only in-frame clones and leaves some out. Of 55,000 to 75,000 clones in the sample, 80% to 95% were seen once. This sample stems from a study of OX40 agonist ivuxolimab in advanced cancers. Study as a whole: Ivuxolimab was administered intravenously to patients at 0.01 to 10 mg/kg every 2 weeks.

The germline V gene has CDR1 SGHNT and CDR2 YENEEA. CDR3 length: 14 residues. V lost 1 base, J lost 8 bases, and 12 bases lay in between. Study outcomes and limitations: Not determined was the antigen specificity of the expanded peripheral T cells. Dose levels from 0.1 to 3.0 mg/kg saw CD4+ and CD8+ blood T cells expand clonally by week 6.

Source: CD4+ or CD8+ T cells sorted from blood, taken in a trial of the OX40 agonist ivuxolimab. The chain has TRBV11-3 and TRBJ2-1; D is possibly TRBD2 (6 bases). The source is an adult with an advanced solid tumor such as melanoma, head and neck, liver or kidney cancer. CDR3 sequence reads: CASSLAASVDEQFF. The CDR3 region has the DNA TGTGCCAGCAGCTTAGCGGCTAGCGTCGATGAGCAGTTCTTC.